Included here is one T cell receptor (beta chain) sequence, with context. Produced via immunoSEQ multiplex PCR; TCRdb's table is partial and in-frame only. The table shows more than 85,000 clones, with 82% occurring only once. This record comes from a study of PD-1 blockade in mismatch repair-deficient tumors. Sequencing was performed on peripheral blood, taken approximately 8 months after starting pembrolizumab. The clonotype comes from an adult with mismatch repair-deficient cancer.

The CDR3 nucleotides are TGTGCCAGTAGTATTGAGGGGACTAGCGGGAGTTTCTACGAGCAGTACTTC. This sequence encodes CASSIEGTSGSFYEQYF. The chain couples TRBV19 to TRBJ2-7, with 14 bases that match TRBD2. With V trimmed by 3 bases and J by 3 bases, 7 bases remained unmatched. The CDR3 contains 17 residues. Germline assignment: CDR1 LNHDA and CDR2 SQIVND (reference sequence). Variable domain in full (rest from reference TRBV19 and TRBJ2-7): DGGITQSPKYLFRKEGQNVTLSCEQNLNHDAMYWYRQDPGQGLRLIYYSQIVNDFQKGDIAEGYSVSREKKESFPLTVTSAQKNPTAFYLCASSIEGTSGSFYEQYFGPGTRLTVT.